This T cell receptor (beta chain) was captured by sequencing in a study of monozygotic twins with inflammatory bowel disease. Study results and limitations: Clonotypes shared with others were fewer in IBD patients than in healthy twins, especially with disease activity.

Germline V CDR1 and CDR2: SGHTA, FQGNSA. The CDR3 runs 13 residues. Reanalyzing the 5' RACE reads, TCRdb keeps one entry per CDR3 protein, without DNA. In all, the sample yields more than 300,000 distinct CDR3 sequences. Note on this clonotype: Antigen: not known.

The rearrangement links TRBV7-2 to TRBJ1-2. Source material: blood. The source of this sequence is a human donor with ulcerative colitis or Crohn's disease, or a healthy co-twin of an affected twin (not recorded which). CDR3: CASSPERERGYTF. Together with reference TRBV7-2 and TRBJ1-2, the CDR3 gives the full variable domain: GAGVSQSPSNKVTEKGKDVELRCDPISGHTALYWYRQSLGQGLEFLIYFQGNSAPDKSGLPSDRFSAERTGGSVSTLTIQRTQQEDSAVYLCASSPERERGYTFGSGTRLTVV.